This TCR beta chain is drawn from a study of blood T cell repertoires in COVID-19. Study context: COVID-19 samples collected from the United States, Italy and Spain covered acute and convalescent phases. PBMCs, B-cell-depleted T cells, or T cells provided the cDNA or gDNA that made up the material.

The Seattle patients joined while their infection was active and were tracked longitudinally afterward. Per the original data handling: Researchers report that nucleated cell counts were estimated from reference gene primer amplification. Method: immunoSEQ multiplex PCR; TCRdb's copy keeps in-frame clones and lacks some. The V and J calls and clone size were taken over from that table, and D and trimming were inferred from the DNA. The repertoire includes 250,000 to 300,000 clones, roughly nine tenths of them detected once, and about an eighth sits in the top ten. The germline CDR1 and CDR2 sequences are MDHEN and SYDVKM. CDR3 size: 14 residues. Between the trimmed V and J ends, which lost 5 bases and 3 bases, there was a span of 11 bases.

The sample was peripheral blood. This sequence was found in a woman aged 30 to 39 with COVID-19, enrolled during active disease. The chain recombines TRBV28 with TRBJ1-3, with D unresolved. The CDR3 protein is CASSISEGGNTIYF. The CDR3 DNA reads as TGTGCCAGCAGTATAAGCGAGGGTGGAAACACCATATATTTT.